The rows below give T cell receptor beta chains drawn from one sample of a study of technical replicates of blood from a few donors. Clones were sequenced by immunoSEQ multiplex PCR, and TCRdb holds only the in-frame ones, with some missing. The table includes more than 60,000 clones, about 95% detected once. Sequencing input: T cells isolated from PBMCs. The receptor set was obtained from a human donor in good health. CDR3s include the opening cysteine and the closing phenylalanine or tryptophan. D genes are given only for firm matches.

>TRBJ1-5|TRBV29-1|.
CSVLRGKKAILTNQPQHF
TGCAGCGTTCTAAGGGGGAAAAAAGCAATACTGACCAATCAGCCCCAGCATTTT
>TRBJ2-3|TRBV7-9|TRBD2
CASSLATGTSEGADTQYF
TGTGCCAGCAGCTTAGCCACCGGGACTAGCGAGGGAGCAGATACGCAGTATTTT
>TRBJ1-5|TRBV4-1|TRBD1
CASSQPGQGRHQPQHF
TGCGCCAGCAGCCAGCCGGGACAGGGAAGGCATCAGCCCCAGCATTTT
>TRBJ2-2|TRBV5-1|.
CASSFTRELFF
TGCGCCAGCAGCTTTACACGGGAGCTGTTTTTT
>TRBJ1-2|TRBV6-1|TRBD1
CASSKDRDYGYTF
TGTGCCAGCAGTAAGGACAGGGACTATGGCTACACCTTC
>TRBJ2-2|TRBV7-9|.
CASSFVGELFF
TGTGCCAGCAGCTTTGTAGGGGAGCTGTTTTTT
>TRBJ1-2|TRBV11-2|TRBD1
CASSPVRGTVYGYTF
TGTGCCAGCAGTCCCGTCCGCGGGACAGTATATGGCTACACCTTC
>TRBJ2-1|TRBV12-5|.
CASGLVQSRHLYNEQFF
TGTGCTAGTGGTTTGGTACAGTCGCGACACCTATACAATGAGCAGTTCTTC
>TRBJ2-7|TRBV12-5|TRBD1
CASGLYPGQASYEQYF
TGTGCTAGTGGTTTGTATCCCGGACAGGCCTCCTACGAGCAGTACTTC
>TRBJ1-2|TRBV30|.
CAWKQSYYGYTF
TGTGCCTGGAAACAGTCGTACTATGGCTACACCTTC
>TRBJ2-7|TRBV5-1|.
CASSLLQGAAYEQYF
TGCGCCAGCAGCTTATTACAGGGAGCTGCCTACGAGCAGTACTTC